Below, 13 T cell receptor beta chains from the same sample are listed, as sequenced in a study of T cell changes during pregnancy in multiple sclerosis. Clones were sequenced by immunoSEQ multiplex PCR, and TCRdb holds only the in-frame ones, with some missing. The top ten hold about 6.4% of the sample, which has under 35,000 clones, about 88% seen once. The sample was CD8+ T cells from peripheral blood mononuclear cells, taken in the second trimester of pregnancy. The receptors were gathered from a female donor with multiple sclerosis, enrolled in a pregnancy study.

The chain carries TRBV27 and TRBJ2-2, with 15 bases matching TRBD2. CDR3 size: 16 residues. Trimming removed 11 bases from V and 7 bases from J; junction bases left unmatched: 11. The germline V gene encodes CDR1 MNHEY and CDR2 SMNVEV (reference sequence). The CDR3, as DNA: TGTGCCGGACGGACTAGCGGGAGGGCCGGGGACGGGGAGCTGTTTTTT. Protein: CAGRTSGRAGDGELFF.

V gene TRBV27 combines with J gene TRBJ2-1, with a weak D call TRBD2 (5 bases). Trimming cost V 4 bases and J 4 bases, with 14 bases left between them. This CDR3 is 15 amino acids long. Germline CDR1 reads MNHEY; CDR2 reads SMNVEV (reference sequence). CDR3 sequence reads: CASSSSGVRYNEQFF. DNA for the CDR3: TGTGCCAGCAGTTCCTCCGGGGTTAGGTACAATGAGCAGTTCTTC.

The chain has TRBV6-5 and TRBJ1-6; a possible D gene is TRBD1 (5 bases). V gave up 0 bases and J gave up 10 bases, with 16 bases separating them. Germline CDR1 reads MNHEY; CDR2 reads SVGAGI. This CDR3 region has 16 residues. The CDR3 loop reads CASSYSPWGLGSPLHF. Here the CDR3 DNA reads TGTGCCAGCAGTTACTCGCCGTGGGGCCTGGGATCACCCCTCCACTTT.

By share of the sample, this clone is large. Other DNA sequences of this sample code for an identical CDR3. The V and J genes are TRBV7-2 and TRBJ2-7; D might be TRBD2 (6 bases). The CDR3 is made up of 14 amino acids. V lost 5 bases to trimming and J lost 2 bases, with 13 bases between them. Per the germline V gene, CDR1 is SGHTA and CDR2 is FQGNSA. In nucleotides, the CDR3 is TGTGCCAGCAGCCCGGGACTCGGCACCTACGAGCAGTACTTC. Its protein product is CASSPGLGTYEQYF.

This clone is a singleton in its sample. The genes are TRBV6-1 and TRBJ2-7; TRBD2 aligns across 12 bases. J was trimmed by 2 bases and V by 4 bases; bases with no gene match: 0. The length of the CDR3 is 14 residues. Looked up from germline, CDR1 is MNHNS and CDR2 is SASEGT. The CDR3 reads CASSGLAGAYEQYF. The DNA of the CDR3 is TGTGCCAGCAGTGGACTAGCGGGAGCCTACGAGCAGTACTTC.

The chain links TRBV21-1 to TRBJ1-2; TRBD1, the D gene given by the table, was not confirmed from the DNA. TRBV21-1 is reported as a pseudogene. CDR3 length: 15 residues. CDR3 DNA: TGTGCCAGCAGCAAATCCGGGACAGGGTGTTATGGCTACACCTTC. It translates to CASSKSGTGCYGYTF.

The V call is TRBV27, the J call TRBJ2-3; 8 positions match TRBD2. This CDR3 is built from 14 residues. Germline lookup yields CDR1 MNHEY and CDR2 SMNVEV (reference sequence). J was trimmed by 6 bases and V by 5 bases; bases with no gene match: 7. CDR3 protein: CASSPLAGFDTQYF. The CDR3 DNA reads as TGTGCCAGCAGTCCCTTAGCGGGATTCGATACGCAGTATTTT.

This clone came up once. This chain links TRBV29-1 with TRBJ1-2, with TRBD1 identical over 7 bases. Germline CDR1 reads SQVTM; CDR2 reads ANQGSEA. J gave up 5 bases and V 4 bases, and 13 bases lay outside the gene matches. The CDR3 loop spans 15 amino acids. Written as DNA, the CDR3 is TGCAGCGTTGGTTCAATGGGGGACAGTAATTATGGCTACACCTTC. Its protein product is CSVGSMGDSNYGYTF.

The genes are TRBV27 and TRBJ2-7; D unclear. Deletions cut 3 bases from V and 3 bases from J, with 12 bases between. The CDR3 has 14 residues. Germline lookup yields CDR1 MNHEY and CDR2 SMNVEV (reference sequence). The CDR3 DNA sequence: TGTGCCAGCAGTTTTTCTTTTAGTGGCTACGAGCAGTACTTC. Encoded protein: CASSFSFSGYEQYF.

In this sample, this clone turned up once. The chain recombines TRBV7-9 with TRBJ1-1; tentative D call: TRBD1 (6 bases). V was cut by 7 bases and J by 0 bases, with 12 bases left in between. CDR3 length: 14 residues. CDR1 is SEHNR and CDR2 is FQNEAQ in the germline V gene (reference sequence). CDR3 residues: CASTRDNMNTEAFF. As DNA, the CDR3 is TGTGCCAGCACCCGGGACAACATGAACACTGAAGCTTTCTTT.

V usage is TRBV20-1 and J usage is TRBJ1-2, with D tentatively TRBD1 (5 bases). The germline V gene has CDR1 DFQATT and CDR2 SNEGSKA (reference sequence). The CDR3 extends over 10 amino acids. The DNA of the CDR3 is TGCTCAACAGGTTCCTATGGCTACACCTTC. Translation: CSTGSYGYTF.

The V gene is TRBV7-9, the J gene TRBJ2-2, with 9 bases matching TRBD1. J gave up 2 bases and V 4 bases, and 8 bases lay outside the gene matches. The CDR3 is 17 residues long. Per the germline V gene, CDR1 is SEHNR and CDR2 is FQNEAQ (reference sequence). The chain's CDR3 is CASSYLPGQGNTGELFF. The CDR3 DNA follows: TGTGCCAGCAGCTACCTCCCGGGACAGGGTAACACCGGGGAGCTGTTTTTT.

The chain employs TRBV15 and TRBJ1-1; a possible D gene is TRBD1 (6 bases). Germline CDR1 is LNHNV and CDR2 is YYDKDF (reference sequence). The CDR3 has 15 residues. V was pared by 2 bases and J by 1 base, with 11 bases between. The DNA for the CDR3 is TGTGCCACCAGCAGATTGAGACAGGAGAACACTGAAGCTTTCTTT. Its translation is CATSRLRQENTEAFF.